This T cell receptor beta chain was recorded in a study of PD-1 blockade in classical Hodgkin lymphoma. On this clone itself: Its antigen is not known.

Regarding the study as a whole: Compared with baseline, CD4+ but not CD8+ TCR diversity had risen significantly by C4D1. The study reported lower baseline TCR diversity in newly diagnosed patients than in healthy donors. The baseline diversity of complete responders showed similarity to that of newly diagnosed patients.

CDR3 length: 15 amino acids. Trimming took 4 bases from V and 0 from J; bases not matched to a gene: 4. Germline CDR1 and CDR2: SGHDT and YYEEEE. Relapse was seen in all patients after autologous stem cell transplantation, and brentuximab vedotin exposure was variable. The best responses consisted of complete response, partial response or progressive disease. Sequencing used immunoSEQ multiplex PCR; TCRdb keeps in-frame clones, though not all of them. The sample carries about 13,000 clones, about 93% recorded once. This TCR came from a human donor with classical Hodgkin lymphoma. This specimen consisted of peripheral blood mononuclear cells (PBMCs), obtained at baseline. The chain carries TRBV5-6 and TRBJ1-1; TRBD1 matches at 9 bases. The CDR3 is CASSAGQGVNTEAFF. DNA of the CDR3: TGTGCCAGCAGCGCGGGACAGGGCGTGAACACTGAAGCTTTCTTT. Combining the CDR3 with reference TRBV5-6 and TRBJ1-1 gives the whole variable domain DAGVTQSPTHLIKTRGQQVTLRCSPKSGHDTVSWYQQALGQGPQFIFQYYEEEERQRGNFPDRFSGHQFPNYSSELNVNALLLGDSALYLCASSAGQGVNTEAFFGQGTRLTVV.